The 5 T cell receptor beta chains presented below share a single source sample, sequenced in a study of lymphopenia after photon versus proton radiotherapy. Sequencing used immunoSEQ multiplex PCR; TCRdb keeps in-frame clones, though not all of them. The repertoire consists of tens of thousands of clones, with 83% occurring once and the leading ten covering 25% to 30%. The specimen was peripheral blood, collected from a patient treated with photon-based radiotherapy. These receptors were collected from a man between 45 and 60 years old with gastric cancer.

The DNA of the CDR3 is TGTGCCAGCAGGTGGATAGGGGGCTACGAGCAGTACTTC. This sequence encodes CASRWIGGYEQYF. This chain links TRBV7-8 with TRBJ2-7; D is possibly TRBD1 (6 bases). Germline values: CDR1 SGHVS, CDR2 FQNEAQ. V gave up 6 bases and J gave up 3 bases, with 12 bases separating them. There are 13 residues in the CDR3.

CDR3 nucleotides: TGTGCCAGCAGACCGGGGGATCAGCCCCAGCATTTT. Protein sequence: CASRPGDQPQHF. The chain employs TRBV6-6 and TRBJ1-5; the D gene is possibly TRBD1 (5 bases). Germline loops: CDR1 MNHNY, CDR2 SVGAGI (reference sequence). This CDR3 has 12 residues. The germline V and J ends were trimmed by 6 bases and 5 bases, with 8 bases remaining between them.

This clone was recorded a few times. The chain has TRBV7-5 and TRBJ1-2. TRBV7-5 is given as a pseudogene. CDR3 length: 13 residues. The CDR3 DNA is TGTGTCAGAAGCCCCGGAGTCAACTATGGCTACACCTTC. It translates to CVRSPGVNYGYTF.

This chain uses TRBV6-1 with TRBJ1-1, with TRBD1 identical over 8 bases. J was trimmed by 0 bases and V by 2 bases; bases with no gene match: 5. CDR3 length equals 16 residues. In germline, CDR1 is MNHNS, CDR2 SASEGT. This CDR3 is CASSEPLDRVNTEAFF. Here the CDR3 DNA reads TGTGCCAGCAGTGAACCCTTGGACAGGGTGAACACTGAAGCTTTCTTT.

The CDR3 bases are TGTGCCAGCAGCCTCGGCGGGACGACGAGCACAGATACGCAGTATTTT. Translating it yields CASSLGGTTSTDTQYF. The chain employs TRBV7-3 and TRBJ2-3; a possible D gene is TRBD2 (6 bases). This CDR3 is built from 16 residues. Trimming stripped 5 bases from V and 0 bases from J, with 15 bases between. CDR1 SGHTA and CDR2 FQGTGA come from the germline V gene.